The 5 T cell receptor beta chains below were found in one sample sequenced in a study of shared clonotypes between healthy human individuals. Naivety among CD8 cells was defined by CD45RO negativity and positive CCR7 selection, thereby excluding terminally differentiated effector memory CD45RA+ cells. Clones were read by immunoSEQ multiplex PCR, and TCRdb kept only the in-frame ones, dropping some. The sample records approximately 810,000 clones, 92% being singletons. The sample was naive CD8+ T cells sorted from blood. Receptor source: a man aged 25-40 years in good health.

The chain carries TRBV27 and TRBJ2-1; maybe TRBD2 (6 bases). Germline CDR1 and CDR2: MNHEY and SMNVEV (reference sequence). The CDR3 runs 15 residues. V was cut by 6 bases and J by 3 bases, with 15 bases left in between. CDR3 amino acids: CASSPGPAGYNEQFF. As DNA, the CDR3 is TGTGCCAGCAGCCCTGGGCCAGCGGGCTACAATGAGCAGTTCTTC.

The chain uses TRBV29-1 and TRBJ2-3, with D uncertain. Per the germline V gene, CDR1 is SQVTM and CDR2 is ANQGSEA. V lost 3 bases to trimming and J lost 4 bases, with 11 bases between them. The CDR3 is made up of 13 amino acids. In DNA form, the CDR3 reads TGCAGCGTTGATGGGCCGACCGCAGATACGCAGTATTTT. It yields the protein CSVDGPTADTQYF.

The chain uses TRBV7-8 and TRBJ2-7, with 9 nucleotides matching TRBD1. The CDR3 consists of 14 residues. V trimming: 1 base; J trimming: 4 bases; junction bases outside the gene matches: 2. Germline CDR1 and CDR2: SGHVS and FQNEAQ. The CDR3 bases are TGTGCCAGCAGCTTAGGGACAGGGGTTTACGAGCAGTACTTC. Amino acid sequence: CASSLGTGVYEQYF.

This clone occurred once. The chain combines TRBV29-1 with TRBJ2-1, with D possibly matching TRBD2 (6 bases). CDR1 and CDR2 from the germline V gene are SQVTM and ANQGSEA. With 3 bases removed from V and 8 bases from J, the gap between germline ends came to 8 bases. CDR3 length equals 11 residues. DNA of the CDR3: TGCAGCGTTGATACTAGCCATGAGCAGTTCTTC. Amino acids: CSVDTSHEQFF.

Regarding this clone: Within the sample, other DNA sequences also encode this same CDR3. The V and J genes are TRBV19 and TRBJ1-5, with no clear D. Germline CDR1 is LNHDA and CDR2 is SQIVND (reference sequence). V was trimmed by 3 bases and J by 4 bases, leaving 7 bases between them. The CDR3 spans 13 residues. The CDR3 loop is CASSIIPNQPQHF. The CDR3 nucleotides are TGTGCCAGTAGTATCATACCGAATCAGCCCCAGCATTTT. Full variable domain (rest looked up from reference TRBV19 and TRBJ1-5): DGGITQSPKYLFRKEGQNVTLSCEQNLNHDAMYWYRQDPGQGLRLIYYSQIVNDFQKGDIAEGYSVSREKKESFPLTVTSAQKNPTAFYLCASSIIPNQPQHFGDGTRLSIL.